The 22 T cell receptor beta chains below all came from one sample that was sequenced in a study of memory CD4+ T cells and cytomegalovirus serostatus. Single viable CD3+CD4+CD8-CD45RO+ cells were sorted as the memory CD4+ T cells. Produced via immunoSEQ multiplex PCR; TCRdb's table is partial and in-frame only. The repertoire holds some 48,000 clones, with around 78% as singletons. Sequencing was done on a sample of memory CD4+ T cells from blood. The receptors stem from an adult in good health and CMV-seronegative.

This clone came up a few times. The V gene is TRBV6-1, the J gene TRBJ2-1; 7 bases are shared with TRBD1. The germline V gene encodes CDR1 MNHNS and CDR2 SASEGT. V dropped 4 bases and J dropped 4; count of bases not matched to a gene: 10. The CDR3 loop spans 16 amino acids. The CDR3 coding sequence is TGTGCCAGCAGTGGGAGACAGGGTTTTAGGTACAATGAGCAGTTCTTC. The encoded protein is CASSGRQGFRYNEQFF.

A few counts support this clone. J is TRBJ2-6 and V is TRBV7-9; D gene unclear. Germline loops: CDR1 SEHNR, CDR2 FQNEAQ (reference sequence). This CDR3 comprises 19 residues. Trimming shortened V by 1 base and J by 0 bases, and 16 bases separated the two germline ends. The CDR3 protein is CASSLGSSRTASGANVLTF. The CDR3 DNA reads TGTGCCAGCAGCTTAGGATCGTCGAGGACGGCCTCTGGGGCCAACGTCCTGACTTTC. The entire variable domain, with the rest obtained from reference TRBV7-9 and TRBJ2-6, is as follows: DTGVSQNPRHKITKRGQNVTFRCDPISEHNRLYWYRQTLGQGPEFLTYFQNEAQLEKSRLLSDRFSAERPKGSFSTLEIQRTEQGDSAMYLCASSLGSSRTASGANVLTFGAGSRLTVL.

This chain links TRBV6-5 with TRBJ1-1; 9 nucleotides agree with TRBD1. Germline-derived CDR1 and CDR2 are MNHEY and SVGAGI. With 6 bases clipped from V and 2 bases from J, the junction kept 4 bases outside the gene matches. The CDR3 spans 14 residues. The CDR3 DNA sequence: TGTGCCAGCAGCCGACAGGGGGGCAACACTGAAGCTTTCTTT. This encodes CASSRQGGNTEAFF.

The chain uses TRBV19 and TRBJ2-7, with 9 nucleotides matching TRBD2. This CDR3 spans 16 amino acids. Trimming removed 7 bases from V and 3 bases from J; junction bases left unmatched: 13. Germline V gene data show CDR1 as LNHDA and CDR2 as SQIVND (reference sequence). CDR3 sequence: CASMGLATVGSYEQYF. Here the CDR3 DNA reads TGTGCCAGTATGGGACTAGCTACGGTGGGGAGCTACGAGCAGTACTTC.

By frequency in the sample, this clone is medium-sized. The rearrangement links TRBV18 to TRBJ1-5; 9 nucleotides line up with TRBD1. The CDR3 is 15 amino acids. Germline lookup yields CDR1 KGHSH and CDR2 LQKENI. Trimming at V came to 3 bases and at J to 5 bases, leaving 5 bases not matched to a gene. The CDR3 loop is CASSPRTGADQPQHF. The CDR3 nucleotides are TGTGCCAGCTCACCCCGGACAGGGGCCGATCAGCCCCAGCATTTT.

V is TRBV5-8 and J is TRBJ2-5, with D perhaps TRBD2 (6 bases). In germline, CDR1 is SGHTS, CDR2 YDEGEE. V was shortened by 2 bases and J by 4 bases, with 9 bases between the two germline ends. CDR3 size: 13 residues. Here the CDR3 reads CASSFPGVETQYF. The CDR3 nucleotides are TGTGCCAGCAGCTTCCCGGGGGTAGAGACCCAGTACTTC.

This chain connects TRBV25-1 to TRBJ2-7; 7 bases agree with TRBD1. The V segment lost 8 bases and the J segment 8 bases; nucleotides outside the gene matches: 18. This CDR3 has 15 amino acids. Germline lookup yields CDR1 MGHDK and CDR2 SYGVNS. CDR3 bases: TGTGCCAGCCACGGGACAGCCCTCCTCACTGGGAAGCAGTACTTC. Its translation is CASHGTALLTGKQYF.

V and J are TRBV5-1 and TRBJ2-1; D gene unclear. This CDR3 is 12 amino acids long. V shed 7 bases and J shed 7 bases, with 12 bases lying between them. In germline, CDR1 is SGHRS, CDR2 YFSETQ. CDR3 DNA sequence: TGCGCCAGCGGAGTACAACCGAATGAGCAGTTCTTC. Amino acid sequence: CASGVQPNEQFF.

The chain has TRBV6-1 and TRBJ2-2, with D uncertain. The V gene lost 6 bases and the J gene lost 1 base, with 9 bases spanning the gap. This CDR3 has 14 residues. Germline CDR1 and CDR2: MNHNS and SASEGT. This chain's CDR3 is CASRETVNTGELFF. CDR3 nucleotide sequence: TGTGCCAGCAGGGAGACGGTGAACACCGGGGAGCTGTTTTTT.

This clone was observed a few times. The chain joins TRBV27 to TRBJ2-2; no reliable D call. The CDR3 loop spans 17 amino acids. Trimming pared 2 bases from V and 0 bases from J, leaving 13 bases between. Germline V lookup: CDR1 MNHEY, CDR2 SMNVEV (reference sequence). CDR3 DNA: TGTGCCAGCAGTTTAACTTGGACGGTTGCGAACACCGGGGAGCTGTTTTTT. Translating gives CASSLTWTVANTGELFF.

This chain uses TRBV18 with TRBJ2-5; D remains ambiguous. The CDR3 sequence is 14 residues long. V lost 2 bases, J lost 1 base, and 8 bases lay in between. Per germline, CDR1 KGHSH and CDR2 LQKENI. The CDR3 DNA follows: TGTGCCAGCTCACCAGCGTCGGGCCAAGAGACCCAGTACTTC. This codes for CASSPASGQETQYF.

The rearrangement links TRBV30 to TRBJ1-2, with a tentative D call TRBD1 (6 bases). The V end was cut by 0 bases, the J end by 3 bases, with 14 bases between. CDR1 is GTSNPN, CDR2 SVGIG, per germline (reference sequence). The CDR3 contains 15 residues. CDR3 sequence: CAWSVGGLGDYGYTF. The CDR3 DNA is TGTGCCTGGAGTGTTGGGGGGCTGGGGGACTATGGCTACACCTTC.

This clone has a handful of counts. The J gene is TRBJ2-1, the V gene TRBV9; maybe TRBD1 (7 bases). Trimming pared 0 bases from V and 5 bases from J, leaving 15 bases between. In germline, CDR1 is SGDLS, CDR2 YYNGEE. The CDR3 sequence is 16 residues long. DNA of the CDR3: TGTGCCAGCAGCGTAGACAACGGCGGGACAGACAATGAGCAGTTCTTC. Its protein is CASSVDNGGTDNEQFF.

This clone was detected once. The chain joins TRBV2 to TRBJ1-5; perhaps TRBD1 as D (5 bases). Germline CDR1 reads SNHLY; CDR2 reads FYNNEI. The CDR3 is 14 residues long. V was pared by 0 bases and J by 2 bases, with 5 bases between. This chain's CDR3 is CASSEAGGNQPQHF. In nucleotides, the CDR3 is TGTGCCAGCAGTGAAGCGGGGGGCAATCAGCCCCAGCATTTT.

J is TRBJ2-5 and V is TRBV7-7, with D possibly matching TRBD2 (6 bases). The CDR3 loop spans 14 amino acids. The germline V gene has CDR1 SSHAT and CDR2 FNYEAQ (reference sequence). Trimming pared 4 bases from V and 2 bases from J, leaving 11 bases between. The CDR3 bases are TGTGCCAGCAGCTCGCACGGGAGTCAAGAGACCCAGTACTTC. This codes for CASSSHGSQETQYF.

The V gene is TRBV6-1, the J gene TRBJ1-3, with 7 bases matching TRBD1. J was trimmed by 0 bases and V by 4 bases; bases with no gene match: 6. Looked up from germline, CDR1 is MNHNS and CDR2 is SASEGT. There are 16 residues in the CDR3. CDR3 protein: CASSAEGANSGNTIYF. DNA of the CDR3: TGTGCCAGCAGTGCGGAGGGGGCCAACTCTGGAAACACCATATATTTT.

The rearrangement uses TRBV29-1 and TRBJ2-3; D is unclear. Germline V CDR1 and CDR2: SQVTM, ANQGSEA. Trimming stripped 2 bases from V and 4 bases from J, with 10 bases between. The CDR3 extends over 13 amino acids. CDR3 residues: CSVESLRADTQYF. CDR3 in DNA: TGCAGCGTTGAATCCCTCCGCGCAGATACGCAGTATTTT.

This clone was seen more than once but under ten times. J is TRBJ2-1 and V is TRBV18, with D possibly matching TRBD1 (6 bases). CDR3 length: 14 residues. V lost 5 bases to trimming and J lost 0 bases, with 8 bases between them. CDR1 and CDR2 (germline): KGHSH, LQKENI. The CDR3 DNA follows: TGTGCCAGCTCAGCGACAGGCTCCTACAATGAGCAGTTCTTC. The encoded protein is CASSATGSYNEQFF.

V gene TRBV6-1 combines with J gene TRBJ1-2, with a tentative D call TRBD1 (5 bases). Trimming shortened V by 6 bases and J by 0 bases, and 14 bases separated the two germline ends. The CDR3 has 15 residues. The germline V gene encodes CDR1 MNHNS and CDR2 SASEGT. The CDR3, as DNA: TGTGCCAGCAGGGCGACCTGGGACGCTAACTATGGCTACACCTTC. Protein product: CASRATWDANYGYTF.

Here the CDR3 DNA reads TGCGCCAGCAGCTTGGACACCTTAAGGCCCGGAGAAGCTTTCTTT. Encoded protein: CASSLDTLRPGEAFF. The chain employs TRBV5-1 and TRBJ1-1; D is unclear. CDR3 size: 15 residues. Germline V gives CDR1 SGHRS, CDR2 YFSETQ. The V and J ends lost 0 bases and 8 bases respectively, with 17 bases between them.

This chain connects TRBV28 to TRBJ2-3, with TRBD1 identical over 7 bases. Germline V gene lookup returns CDR1 MDHEN and CDR2 SYDVKM. Losses at the gene ends were 2 bases for V and 6 bases for J; bases not matched to a gene: 14. The CDR3 has 17 residues. CDR3 protein: CASSLGYHRGPGDTQYF. The CDR3 DNA sequence: TGTGCCAGCAGTTTAGGGTATCACAGGGGCCCCGGCGATACGCAGTATTTT.

The genes are TRBV7-9 and TRBJ2-6; the D call may be TRBD1 or TRBD2 (5 bases each). Trimming removed 7 bases from V and 3 bases from J, with 22 bases in between. The CDR3 extends over 18 amino acids. Germline loops: CDR1 SEHNR, CDR2 FQNEAQ (reference sequence). The CDR3 sequence is CASTSLGQGPDGANVLTF. The DNA for the CDR3 is TGTGCCAGCACCTCATTAGGGCAGGGACCGGATGGGGCCAACGTCCTGACTTTC. Drawing the rest from reference TRBV7-9 and TRBJ2-6, the complete variable domain is DTGVSQNPRHKITKRGQNVTFRCDPISEHNRLYWYRQTLGQGPEFLTYFQNEAQLEKSRLLSDRFSAERPKGSFSTLEIQRTEQGDSAMYLCASTSLGQGPDGANVLTFGAGSRLTVL.